This T cell receptor (beta chain) was sequenced in a study of blood T cells in healthy people across ages. In this sample, this clonotype turned up a few times. Its matching antigen is unknown. Combining a sample-barcoded 5' primer with a J-beta primer mix, a second PCR ran for roughly 6 to 12 cycles. TCRdb ran MiXCR on the 5' RACE reads and lists one entry per CDR3 protein. In the table there are about 1.4 million distinct CDR3 sequences, approximately 60% of which are singletons. Study results and caveats: Diversity was higher, and naive CD4+ cells more numerous, in long-lived donors than in aged donors.

Unmatched junction bases numbered 6, after V lost 3 bases and J lost 7 bases. CDR1 is SGHTA and CDR2 is FQGNSA in the germline V gene. The CDR3 covers 13 residues. This receptor was taken from a man younger than 35 in good health. This chain links TRBV7-2 with TRBJ2-7, with 7 positions matching TRBD2. The sequenced material came from blood. The CDR3 bases are TGTGCCAGCAGCTTTGCGGGGGAGCGGGAGCAGTACTTC. Protein: CASSFAGEREQYF. Full variable domain (rest looked up from reference TRBV7-2 and TRBJ2-7): GAGVSQSPSNKVTEKGKDVELRCDPISGHTALYWYRQSLGQGLEFLIYFQGNSAPDKSGLPSDRFSAERTGGSVSTLTIQRTQQEDSAVYLCASSFAGEREQYFGPGTRLTVT.